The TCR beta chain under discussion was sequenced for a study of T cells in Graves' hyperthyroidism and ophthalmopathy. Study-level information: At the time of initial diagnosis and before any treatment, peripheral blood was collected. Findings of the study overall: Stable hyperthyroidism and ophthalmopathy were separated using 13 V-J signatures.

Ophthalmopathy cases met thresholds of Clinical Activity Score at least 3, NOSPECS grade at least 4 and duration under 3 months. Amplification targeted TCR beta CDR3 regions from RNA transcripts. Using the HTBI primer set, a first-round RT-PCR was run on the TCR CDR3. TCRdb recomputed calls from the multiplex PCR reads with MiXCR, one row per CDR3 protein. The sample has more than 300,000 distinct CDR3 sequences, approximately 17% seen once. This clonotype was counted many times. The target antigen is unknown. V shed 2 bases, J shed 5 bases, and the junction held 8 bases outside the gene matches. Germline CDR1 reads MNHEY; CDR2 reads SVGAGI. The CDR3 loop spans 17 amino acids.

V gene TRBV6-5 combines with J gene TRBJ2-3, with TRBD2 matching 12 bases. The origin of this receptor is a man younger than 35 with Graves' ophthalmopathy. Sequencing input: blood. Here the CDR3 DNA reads TGTGCCAGCAGTTACAGGGCGGCTAGCGGGGGGGAAGATACGCAGTATTTT. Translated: CASSYRAASGGEDTQYF.